These T cell receptor beta chains were read from a single sample in a study of blood T cell repertoires in COVID-19. Here immunoSEQ multiplex PCR was the method, and the copy in TCRdb shows in-frame clones only, minus some. Altogether 120,000 or so clones are present, roughly 79% being singletons, with the ten largest covering 20% to 25%. The sequenced material came from peripheral blood. The source is a human donor in a cohort sampled during active COVID-19. CDR3s include the opening cysteine and the closing phenylalanine or tryptophan. D genes are given only for firm matches. A row's size may be missing; if present it is once, few, many or a size class.

D gene	clone size	V gene	J gene	CDR3 DNA	CDR3 protein
.	.	TRBV5-4	TRBJ2-3	TGTGCCAGCAGTAAAGTCGTGGGAGGCCATAGCACAGATACGCAGTATTTT	CASSKVVGGHSTDTQYF
TRBD2	.	TRBV9	TRBJ2-5	TGTGCCAGCAGCGTAGAGGCGGGAGGGGAGGAGACCCAGTACTTC	CASSVEAGGEETQYF
.	.	TRBV28	TRBJ2-3	TGTGCCAGCAGTTTACTCGACAGAGCCAACACAGATACGCAGTATTTT	CASSLLDRANTDTQYF
TRBD1	.	TRBV7-2	TRBJ2-7	TGTGCCAGCAGCCTCTCCGGGACAGGGGCCTACGAGCAGTACTTC	CASSLSGTGAYEQYF
TRBD2	few	TRBV5-1	TRBJ2-1	TGCGCCAGCAGCTTATTTAGCGGGTCCTACAATGAGCAGTTCTTC	CASSLFSGSYNEQFF
TRBD1	.	TRBV29-1	TRBJ2-2	TGCAGCGTTGTTGGGCAGGGGGACACCGGGGAGCTGTTTTTT	CSVVGQGDTGELFF
.	once	TRBV3-1/TRBV3-2	TRBJ1-4	TGTGCCAGCAGCCAAGATGGAGGGCCTAATGAAAAACTGTTTTTT	CASSQDGGPNEKLFF
TRBD1	few	TRBV3-1/TRBV3-2	TRBJ1-2	TGTGCCAGCAGCCACTACCGGGACAGTGGCTACACCTTC	CASSHYRDSGYTF
.	once	TRBV28	TRBJ1-5	TGTGCCAGCAGTTCCCGGGACACAGTATTGGGCAATCAGCCCCAGCATTTT	CASSSRDTVLGNQPQHF
.	.	TRBV6-2/TRBV6-3	TRBJ1-5	TGTGCCAGCAGTTACCCACAGGGAGTTCCAAATCAGCCCCAGCATTTT	CASSYPQGVPNQPQHF
TRBD2	.	TRBV3-1/TRBV3-2	TRBJ2-1	TGTGCCAGCAGCCAGACCGGACTAGCGGGGGGGATGATCGTGCAGTTCTTC	CASSQTGLAGGMIVQFF
TRBD1	.	TRBV13	TRBJ1-3	TGTGCCAGCAGCCCTTCCGGGACAGGGGGAAACACCATATATTTT	CASSPSGTGGNTIYF
TRBD1	.	TRBV27	TRBJ2-1	TGTGCCAGCAGTCACGGACAGGCGAGATACAATGAGCAGTTCTTC	CASSHGQARYNEQFF
TRBD2	.	TRBV11-3	TRBJ2-3	TGTGCCAGCAGCAAGCGGGGCTCCGATACGCAGTATTTT	CASSKRGSDTQYF
.	.	TRBV19	TRBJ1-6	TGTGCCAGTAGTAACTGGAGGGGCAGGGATTCACCCCTCCACTTT	CASSNWRGRDSPLHF
.	.	TRBV4-2	TRBJ2-1	TGTGCCAGCAGCCAAGGGAGCAATGAGAGGGAGCAGTTCTTC	CASSQGSNEREQFF
.	.	TRBV10-3	TRBJ1-3	TGTGCCATCAGTGAGTCAGGCCCAGGGAGAAACACCATATATTTT	CAISESGPGRNTIYF
TRBD1	.	TRBV10-1	TRBJ1-1	TGCGCCAGCGCGGGACAGGGGAACCCTGAAGCTTTCTTT	CASAGQGNPEAFF
.	.	TRBV2	TRBJ1-5	TGTGCCAGCAGGAACGACATTTCGAACCAGCCCCAGCATTTT	CASRNDISNQPQHF
TRBD2	.	TRBV25-1	TRBJ2-2	TGTGCCAGCAGTGAATGGGGACGAGGGAGGGCCAACATCGGGGAGCTGTTTTTT	CASSEWGRGRANIGELFF
.	.	TRBV5-1	TRBJ1-6	TGCGCCAGCAGCTTGGAGGTGGGGTCGGGGTCACCCCTCCACTTT	CASSLEVGSGSPLHF
.	.	TRBV7-6	TRBJ2-5	TGTGCCAGCAGCGTTCAGGGGTCAACAGTGGAGACCCAGTACTTC	CASSVQGSTVETQYF
.	.	TRBV7-2	TRBJ1-4	TGTGCCAGCAGCACGGGAAACCGGGCCTTCCTGGAAAAACTGTTTTTT	CASSTGNRAFLEKLFF
.	.	TRBV29-1	TRBJ2-1	TGCAGCGCGACGGTCTCAACCGATGAGCAGTTCTTC	CSATVSTDEQFF
.	.	TRBV30	TRBJ2-3	TGTGCCTGGAGGAGTGGACTTGGGGGGGCCGGGGGCACAGATACGCAGTATTTT	CAWRSGLGGAGGTDTQYF
TRBD1	once	TRBV7-2	TRBJ2-3	TGTGCCAGCAGCTTAGCCGGACAGGGAACAGATACGCAGTATTTT	CASSLAGQGTDTQYF
.	.	TRBV30	TRBJ2-7	TGTGCCTGGAGTCCCGGAGTAGGATCCTACGAGCAGTACTTC	CAWSPGVGSYEQYF
.	.	TRBV18	TRBJ1-5	TGTGCCAGCTCACCAACGGGGGATCAGCCCCAGCATTTT	CASSPTGDQPQHF
.	.	TRBV4-1	TRBJ2-7	TGCGCCAGCAGCCAAGTTCTCGAGAGGAGCTCCTACGAGCAGTACTTC	CASSQVLERSSYEQYF
.	.	TRBV9	TRBJ2-1	TGTGCCAGCAGCATCGGGACTTCCACTCGCTACAATGAGCAGTTCTTC	CASSIGTSTRYNEQFF
TRBD1	.	TRBV27	TRBJ1-2	TGTGCCAGCAGTTTATCGGTAGGACAGGGGGTAGGCTACACCTTC	CASSLSVGQGVGYTF
.	.	TRBV6-2/TRBV6-3	TRBJ1-1	TGTGCCAGCAGTTATTTACGTGGGGGCGAGGACACTGAAGCTTTCTTT	CASSYLRGGEDTEAFF
.	.	TRBV21-1	TRBJ1-6	TGTGCCAGCAGCACCCAAGGGTCGTTGGGGACAGGGGGTCATTCACCCCTCCACTTT	CASSTQGSLGTGGHSPLHF
.	.	TRBV6-5	TRBJ1-1	TGTGCCAGCAGATTCGGGGTGGTGAACACTGAAGCTTTCTTT	CASRFGVVNTEAFF
.	.	TRBV7-3	TRBJ2-7	TGTGCCAGCAGCTTACTCAGGGGTTTAGAGCAGTACTTC	CASSLLRGLEQYF
TRBD1	.	TRBV19	TRBJ1-5	TGTGCCACCAACCACAGGGGGCTTAGTCAGCCCCAGCATTTT	CATNHRGLSQPQHF
.	.	TRBV7-8	TRBJ2-5	TGTGCCAGCAGCTTAGCGAGGTACCAAGAGACCCAGTACTTC	CASSLARYQETQYF
TRBD2	.	TRBV6-2/TRBV6-3	TRBJ2-7	TGTGCCAGCAGTTACCCACTAGCGGGAGTTGGCTACGAGCAGTACTTC	CASSYPLAGVGYEQYF
TRBD1	.	TRBV6-5	TRBJ2-7	TGTGCCAGCAGCCGGGACAGGGTGGACGAGCAGTACTTC	CASSRDRVDEQYF
TRBD1	.	TRBV7-7	TRBJ2-5	TGTGCTAGCAGCTTGGGCCTTACAGGGGGGATCGGGGAGACCCAGTACTTC	CASSLGLTGGIGETQYF
.	.	TRBV28	TRBJ1-3	TGTGCCAGCAGTTTATACCTCGGAGGTTACTCTGGAAACACCATATATTTT	CASSLYLGGYSGNTIYF
TRBD1	.	TRBV3-1/TRBV3-2	TRBJ1-1	TGTGCCAGCAGCCAGATCAGGGGGCGCGGCACTGAAGCTTTCTTT	CASSQIRGRGTEAFF
TRBD1	.	TRBV5-4	TRBJ1-1	TGTGCCAGCAGCTCCGGGACAGGGGGCGTAAGGGCTGAAGCTTTCTTT	CASSSGTGGVRAEAFF
.	many	TRBV28	TRBJ1-1	TGTGCCAGCAGTTTAGTCAGGAACACTGAAGCTTTCTTT	CASSLVRNTEAFF
.	.	TRBV21-1	TRBJ1-2	TGTGCCAGCAGCCCGCCTTGTCCCCGGGACAGGGGCGGGTTGAACTATGGCTACACCTTC	CASSPPCPRDRGGLNYGYTF
TRBD2	.	TRBV7-6	TRBJ2-4	TGTGCCAGCAGCCAGACGGTAGCGGGAGGGCAAAACATTCAGTACTTC	CASSQTVAGGQNIQYF
TRBD1	.	TRBV6-2/TRBV6-3	TRBJ1-6	TGTGCCAGCAGTCCCCGGGACAGGGTTTCACCCCTCCACTTT	CASSPRDRVSPLHF
.	.	TRBV19	TRBJ1-1	TGTGCCAGTAGTATACCCCGCGGGGGGATGAACACTGAAGCTTTCTTT	CASSIPRGGMNTEAFF
.	.	TRBV5-1	TRBJ1-1	TGCGCCAGCAGCTTCAGGACACCCGTGGGGACTGAAGCTTTCTTT	CASSFRTPVGTEAFF
TRBD2	.	TRBV4-1	TRBJ2-3	TGCGCCAGCAGCCAAGATAGCGGCCTAGCGGGAGCAGATACGCAGTATTTT	CASSQDSGLAGADTQYF
TRBD1	.	TRBV28	TRBJ2-2	TGTGCCAGCAGGGACAGGGGTGGTGACACCGGGGAGCTGTTTTTT	CASRDRGGDTGELFF
TRBD1	.	TRBV12-3/TRBV12-4	TRBJ1-2	TGTGCCAGCAGTCAGGACAGGGGGCGCGGGACCTTC	CASSQDRGRGTF
.	.	TRBV4-1	TRBJ1-4	TGCGCCAGTAACCAGGGGCTAACTAATGAAAAACTGTTTTTT	CASNQGLTNEKLFF
TRBD2	.	TRBV30	TRBJ2-5	TGTGCCTGGTCGGACGGGACTAGCGGTCAAGAGACCCAGTACTTC	CAWSDGTSGQETQYF